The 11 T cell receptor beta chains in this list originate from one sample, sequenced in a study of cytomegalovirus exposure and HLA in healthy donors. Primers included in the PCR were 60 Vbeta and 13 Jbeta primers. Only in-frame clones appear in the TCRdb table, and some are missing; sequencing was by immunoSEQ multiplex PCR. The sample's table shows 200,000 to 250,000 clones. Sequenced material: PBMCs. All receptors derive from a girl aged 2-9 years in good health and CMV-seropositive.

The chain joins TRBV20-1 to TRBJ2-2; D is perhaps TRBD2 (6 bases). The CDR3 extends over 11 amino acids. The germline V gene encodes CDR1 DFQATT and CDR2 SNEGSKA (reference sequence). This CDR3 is CTGSVGGELFF. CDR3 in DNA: TGCACCGGGAGCGTGGGCGGGGAGCTGTTTTTT.

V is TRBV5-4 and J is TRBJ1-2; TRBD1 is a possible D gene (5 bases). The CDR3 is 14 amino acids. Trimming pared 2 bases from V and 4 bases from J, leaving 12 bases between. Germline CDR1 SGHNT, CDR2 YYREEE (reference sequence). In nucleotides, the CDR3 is TGTGCCAGCAGCTTTCTCGACAGCTTCTATGGCTACACCTTC. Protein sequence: CASSFLDSFYGYTF.

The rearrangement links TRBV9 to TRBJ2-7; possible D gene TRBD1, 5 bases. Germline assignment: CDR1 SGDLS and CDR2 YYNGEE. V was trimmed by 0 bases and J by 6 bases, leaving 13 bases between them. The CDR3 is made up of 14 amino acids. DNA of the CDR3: TGTGCCAGCAGCGTAGGCGGCAGGGTGGGCGAGCAGTACTTC. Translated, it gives CASSVGGRVGEQYF.

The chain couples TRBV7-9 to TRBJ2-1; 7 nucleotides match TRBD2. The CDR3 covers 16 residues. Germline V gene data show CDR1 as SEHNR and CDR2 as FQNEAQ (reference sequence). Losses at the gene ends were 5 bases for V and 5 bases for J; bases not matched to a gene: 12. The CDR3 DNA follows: TGTGCCAGCAGCCAGCCGGGGGACTACTCACACAATGAGCAGTTCTTC. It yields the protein CASSQPGDYSHNEQFF.

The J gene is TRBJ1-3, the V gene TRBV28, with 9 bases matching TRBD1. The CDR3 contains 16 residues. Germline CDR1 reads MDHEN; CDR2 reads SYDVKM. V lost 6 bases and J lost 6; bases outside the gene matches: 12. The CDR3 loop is CASSNTQGALENTIYF. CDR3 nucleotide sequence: TGTGCCAGCAGCAATACACAGGGGGCTTTAGAAAACACCATATATTTT.

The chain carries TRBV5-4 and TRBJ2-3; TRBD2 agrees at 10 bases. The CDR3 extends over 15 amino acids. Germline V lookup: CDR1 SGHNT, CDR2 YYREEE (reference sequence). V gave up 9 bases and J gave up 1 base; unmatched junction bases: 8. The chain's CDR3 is CATLLAGVGTDTQYF. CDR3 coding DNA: TGTGCCACCTTGCTAGCGGGAGTGGGCACAGATACGCAGTATTTT. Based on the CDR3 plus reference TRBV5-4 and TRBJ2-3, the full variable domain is ETGVTQSPTHLIKTRGQQVTLRCSSQSGHNTVSWYQQALGQGPQFIFQYYREEENGRGNFPPRFSGLQFPNYSSELNVNALELDDSALYLCATLLAGVGTDTQYFGPGTRLTVL.

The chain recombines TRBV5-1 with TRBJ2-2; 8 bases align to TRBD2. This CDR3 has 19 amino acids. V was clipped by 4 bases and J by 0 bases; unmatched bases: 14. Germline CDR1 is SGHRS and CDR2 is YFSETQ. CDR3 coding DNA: TGCGCCAGCAGCCGCGCCCCATTTAGCGGGGATACGAACACCGGGGAGCTGTTTTTT. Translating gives CASSRAPFSGDTNTGELFF.

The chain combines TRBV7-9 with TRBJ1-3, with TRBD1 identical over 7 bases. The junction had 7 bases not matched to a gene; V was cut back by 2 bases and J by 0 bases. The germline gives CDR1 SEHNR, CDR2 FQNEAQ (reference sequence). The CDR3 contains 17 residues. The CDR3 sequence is CASSLPGQASSGNTIYF. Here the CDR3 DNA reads TGTGCCAGCAGCTTACCTGGACAGGCGAGCTCTGGAAACACCATATATTTT.

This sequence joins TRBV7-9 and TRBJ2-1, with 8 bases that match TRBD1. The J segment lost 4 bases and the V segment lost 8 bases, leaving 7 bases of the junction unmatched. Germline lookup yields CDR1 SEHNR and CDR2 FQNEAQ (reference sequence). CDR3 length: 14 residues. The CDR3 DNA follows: TGTGCCAGCGCCGGGACAGGTCTTTACAATGAGCAGTTCTTC. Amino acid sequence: CASAGTGLYNEQFF.

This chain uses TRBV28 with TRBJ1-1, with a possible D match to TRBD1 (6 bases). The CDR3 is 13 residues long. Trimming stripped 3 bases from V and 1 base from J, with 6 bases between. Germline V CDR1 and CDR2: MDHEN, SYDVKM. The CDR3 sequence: CASSLTGNTEAFF. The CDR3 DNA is TGTGCCAGCAGTTTGACAGGGAACACTGAAGCTTTCTTT. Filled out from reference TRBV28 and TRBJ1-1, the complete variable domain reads DVKVTQSSRYLVKRTGEKVFLECVQDMDHENMFWYRQDPGLGLRLIYFSYDVKMKEKGDIPEGYSVSREKKERFSLILESASTNQTSMYLCASSLTGNTEAFFGQGTRLTVV.

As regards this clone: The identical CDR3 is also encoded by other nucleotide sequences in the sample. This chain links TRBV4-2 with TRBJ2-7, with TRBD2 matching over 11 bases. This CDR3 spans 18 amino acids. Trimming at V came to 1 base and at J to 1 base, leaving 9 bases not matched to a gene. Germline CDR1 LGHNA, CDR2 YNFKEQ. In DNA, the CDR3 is TGTGCCAGCAGCCAAGGCTGGATGGGACTAGCGGATTCCTACGAGCAGTACTTC. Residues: CASSQGWMGLADSYEQYF.